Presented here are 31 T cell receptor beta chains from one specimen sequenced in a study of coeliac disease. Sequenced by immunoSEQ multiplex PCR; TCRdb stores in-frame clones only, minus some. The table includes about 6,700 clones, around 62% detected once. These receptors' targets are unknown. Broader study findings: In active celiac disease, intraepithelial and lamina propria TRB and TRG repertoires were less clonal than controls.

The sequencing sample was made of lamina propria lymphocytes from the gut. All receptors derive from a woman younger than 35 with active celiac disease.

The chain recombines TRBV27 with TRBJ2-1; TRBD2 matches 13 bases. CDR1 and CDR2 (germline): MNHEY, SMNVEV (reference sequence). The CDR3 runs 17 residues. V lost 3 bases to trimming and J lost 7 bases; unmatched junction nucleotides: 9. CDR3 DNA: TGTGCCAGCAGTTTCTCGAGGACTAGCGGGAGTTCAAATGAGCAGTTCTTC. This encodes CASSFSRTSGSSNEQFF.

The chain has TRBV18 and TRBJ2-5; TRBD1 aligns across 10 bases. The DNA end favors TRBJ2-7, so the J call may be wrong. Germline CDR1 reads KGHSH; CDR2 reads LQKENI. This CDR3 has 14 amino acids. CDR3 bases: TGTGCCAGCTCACCCGGACAGGGGGACTACGAGCAGTACTTC. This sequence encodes CASSPGQGDYEQYF.

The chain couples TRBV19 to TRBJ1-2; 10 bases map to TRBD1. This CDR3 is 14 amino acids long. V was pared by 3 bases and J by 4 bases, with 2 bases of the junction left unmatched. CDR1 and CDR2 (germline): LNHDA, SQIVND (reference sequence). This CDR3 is CASSIGDRGYGYTF. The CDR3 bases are TGTGCCAGTAGTATCGGGGACAGGGGCTATGGCTACACCTTC.

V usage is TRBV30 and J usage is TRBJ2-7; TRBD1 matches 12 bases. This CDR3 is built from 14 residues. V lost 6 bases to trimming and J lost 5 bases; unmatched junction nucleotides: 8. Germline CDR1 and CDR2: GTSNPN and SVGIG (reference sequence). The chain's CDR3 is CACTPGTGGDEQYF. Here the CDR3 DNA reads TGTGCCTGTACCCCCGGGACAGGGGGCGACGAGCAGTACTTC. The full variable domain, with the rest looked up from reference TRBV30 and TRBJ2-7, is SQTIHQWPATLVQPVGSPLSLECTVEGTSNPNLYWYRQAAGRGLQLLFYSVGIGQISSEVPQNLSASRPQDRQFILSSKKLLLSDSGFYLCACTPGTGGDEQYFGPGTRLTVT.

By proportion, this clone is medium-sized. The CDR3 DNA is TGTGCCAGCAGGACCCGGGACAGGGGCTATGGCTACACCTTC. Translated, it gives CASRTRDRGYGYTF. V and J are TRBV5-4 and TRBJ1-2; 10 bases agree with TRBD1. CDR3 length: 14 amino acids. V shed 5 bases and J 4 bases; nucleotides not matched to a gene: 5. Germline V gene data show CDR1 as SGHNT and CDR2 as YYREEE (reference sequence).

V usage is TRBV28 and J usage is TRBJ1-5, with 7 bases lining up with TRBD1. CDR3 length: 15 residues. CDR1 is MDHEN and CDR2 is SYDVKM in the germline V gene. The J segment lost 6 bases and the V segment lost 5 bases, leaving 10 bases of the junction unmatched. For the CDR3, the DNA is TGTGCCAGCAGTCCGCTGACAGGGAGTCGTCAGCCCCAGCATTTT. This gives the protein CASSPLTGSRQPQHF.

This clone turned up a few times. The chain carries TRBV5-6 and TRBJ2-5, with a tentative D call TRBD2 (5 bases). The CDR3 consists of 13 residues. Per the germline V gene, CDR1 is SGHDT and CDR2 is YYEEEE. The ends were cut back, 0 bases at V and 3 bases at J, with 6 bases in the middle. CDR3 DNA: TGTGCCAGCAGCTTGGTTAGCGAAGAGACCCAGTACTTC. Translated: CASSLVSEETQYF.

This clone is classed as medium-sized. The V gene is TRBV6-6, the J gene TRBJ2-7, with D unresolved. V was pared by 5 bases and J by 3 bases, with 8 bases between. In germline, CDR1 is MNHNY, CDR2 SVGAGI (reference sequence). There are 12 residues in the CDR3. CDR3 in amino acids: CASSRSHYEQYF. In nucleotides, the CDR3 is TGTGCCAGCAGTCGGTCCCACTACGAGCAGTACTTC.

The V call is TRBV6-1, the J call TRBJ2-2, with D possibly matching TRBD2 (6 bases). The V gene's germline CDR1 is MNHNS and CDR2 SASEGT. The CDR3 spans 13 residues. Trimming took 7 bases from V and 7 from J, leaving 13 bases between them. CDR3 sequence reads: CASIGWGVGELFF. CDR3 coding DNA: TGTGCCAGCATAGGATGGGGGGTCGGGGAGCTGTTTTTT.

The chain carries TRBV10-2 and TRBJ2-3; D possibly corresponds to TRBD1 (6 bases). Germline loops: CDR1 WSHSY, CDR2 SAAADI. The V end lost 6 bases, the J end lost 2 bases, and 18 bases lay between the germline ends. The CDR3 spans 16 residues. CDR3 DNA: TGCGCCAGCAGCACTAGGGGACACGAACTCACAGATACGCAGTATTTT. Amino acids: CASSTRGHELTDTQYF.

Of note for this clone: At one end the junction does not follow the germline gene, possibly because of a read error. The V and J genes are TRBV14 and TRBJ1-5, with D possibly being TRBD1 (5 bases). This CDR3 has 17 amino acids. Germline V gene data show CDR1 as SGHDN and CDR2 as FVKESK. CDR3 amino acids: CASTQIRGVRSNQPQHF. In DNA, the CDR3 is TGTGCCAGCACCCAAATCCGGGGGGTGAGGAGCAATCAGCCCCAGCATTTT.

CDR3 loop: CASSPPGGRRGNIQYF. CDR3 DNA sequence: TGTGCCAGCTCACCACCGGGCGGGAGGCGAGGAAACATTCAGTACTTC. The chain employs TRBV18 and TRBJ2-4; 8 bases match TRBD2. Germline CDR1 is KGHSH and CDR2 is LQKENI. This CDR3 region has 16 residues. J gave up 6 bases and V 0 bases, and 7 bases lay outside the gene matches.

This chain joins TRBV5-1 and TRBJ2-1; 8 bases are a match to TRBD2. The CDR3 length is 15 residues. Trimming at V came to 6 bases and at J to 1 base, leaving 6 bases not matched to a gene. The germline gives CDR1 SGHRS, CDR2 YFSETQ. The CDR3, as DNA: TGCGCCAGCAACTCGGGGGGGACGTCCTACAATGAGCAGTTCTTC. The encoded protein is CASNSGGTSYNEQFF.

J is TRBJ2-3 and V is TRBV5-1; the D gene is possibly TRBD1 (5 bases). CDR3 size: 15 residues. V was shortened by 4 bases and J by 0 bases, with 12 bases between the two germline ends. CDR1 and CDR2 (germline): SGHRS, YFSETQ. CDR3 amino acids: CASSRRTPSTDTQYF. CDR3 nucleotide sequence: TGCGCCAGCAGCCGTCGGACACCTAGCACAGATACGCAGTATTTT.

CDR3 nucleotides: TGCGCCAGCAGCTTGGGCGGGGGCCCCATCTATGGCTACACCTTC. Residues: CASSLGGGPIYGYTF. This chain joins TRBV5-1 and TRBJ1-2, with a possible D match to TRBD1 (6 bases). This CDR3 has 15 residues. The germline V gene encodes CDR1 SGHRS and CDR2 YFSETQ. V was clipped by 0 bases and J by 4 bases, with 13 bases between them.

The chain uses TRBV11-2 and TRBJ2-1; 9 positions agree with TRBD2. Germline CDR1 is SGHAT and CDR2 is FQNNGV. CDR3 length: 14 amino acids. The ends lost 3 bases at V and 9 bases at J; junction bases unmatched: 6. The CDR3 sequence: CASSFNSGSGEQFF. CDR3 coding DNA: TGTGCCAGCAGCTTCAATAGCGGGAGCGGTGAGCAGTTCTTC.

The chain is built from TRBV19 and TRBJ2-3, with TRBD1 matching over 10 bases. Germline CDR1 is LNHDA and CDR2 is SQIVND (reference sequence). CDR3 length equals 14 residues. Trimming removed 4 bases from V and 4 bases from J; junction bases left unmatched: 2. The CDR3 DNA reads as TGTGCCAGTAGTACCGGACAGGGGGCAGATACGCAGTATTTT. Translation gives CASSTGQGADTQYF.

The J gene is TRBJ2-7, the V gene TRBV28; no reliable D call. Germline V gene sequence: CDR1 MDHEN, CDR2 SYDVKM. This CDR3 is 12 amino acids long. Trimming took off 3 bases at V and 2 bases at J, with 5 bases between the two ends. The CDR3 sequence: CASSFSPYEQYF. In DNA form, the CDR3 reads TGTGCCAGCAGTTTTAGTCCCTACGAGCAGTACTTC.

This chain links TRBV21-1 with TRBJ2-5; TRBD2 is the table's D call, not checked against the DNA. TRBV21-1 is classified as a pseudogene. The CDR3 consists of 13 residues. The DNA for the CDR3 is TGTGCCTCCAGGGCTAGCGGGGGGGCCACCCAGTACTTC. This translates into CASRASGGATQYF.

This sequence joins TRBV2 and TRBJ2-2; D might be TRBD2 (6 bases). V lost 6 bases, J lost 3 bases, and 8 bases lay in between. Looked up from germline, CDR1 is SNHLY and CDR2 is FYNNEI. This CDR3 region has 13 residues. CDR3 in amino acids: CASSRDYTGELFF. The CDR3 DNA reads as TGTGCCAGCAGCAGGGACTACACCGGGGAGCTGTTTTTT.

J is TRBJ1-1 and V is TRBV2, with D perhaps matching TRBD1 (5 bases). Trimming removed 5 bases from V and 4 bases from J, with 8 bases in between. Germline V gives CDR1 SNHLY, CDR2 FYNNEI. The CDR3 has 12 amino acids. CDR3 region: CASSWGVTEAFF. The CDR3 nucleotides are TGTGCCAGCAGTTGGGGGGTCACTGAAGCTTTCTTT.

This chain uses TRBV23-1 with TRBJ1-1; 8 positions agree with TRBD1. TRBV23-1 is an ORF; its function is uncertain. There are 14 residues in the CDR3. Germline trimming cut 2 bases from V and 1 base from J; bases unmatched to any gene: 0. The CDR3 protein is CASSQGTGNTEAFF. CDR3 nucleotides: TGCGCCAGCAGTCAAGGGACAGGGAACACTGAAGCTTTCTTT.

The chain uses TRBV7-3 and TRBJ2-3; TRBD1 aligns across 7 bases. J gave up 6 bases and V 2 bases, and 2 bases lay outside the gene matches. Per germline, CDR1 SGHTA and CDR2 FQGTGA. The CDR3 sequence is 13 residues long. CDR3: CASSLLRGDTQYF. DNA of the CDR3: TGTGCCAGCAGCTTACTCAGGGGGGATACGCAGTATTTT.

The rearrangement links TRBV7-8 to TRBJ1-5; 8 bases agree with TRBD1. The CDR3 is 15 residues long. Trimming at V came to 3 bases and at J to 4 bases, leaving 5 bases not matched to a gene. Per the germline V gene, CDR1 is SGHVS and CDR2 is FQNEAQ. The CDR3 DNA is TGTGCCAGCAGCTTCGGGACAGGCCCTAATCAGCCCCAGCATTTT. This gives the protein CASSFGTGPNQPQHF.

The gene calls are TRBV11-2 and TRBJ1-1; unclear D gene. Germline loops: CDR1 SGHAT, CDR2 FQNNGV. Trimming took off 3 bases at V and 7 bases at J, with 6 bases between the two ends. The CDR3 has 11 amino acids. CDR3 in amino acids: CASSFSFEAFF. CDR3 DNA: TGTGCCAGCAGCTTTTCATTTGAAGCTTTCTTT.

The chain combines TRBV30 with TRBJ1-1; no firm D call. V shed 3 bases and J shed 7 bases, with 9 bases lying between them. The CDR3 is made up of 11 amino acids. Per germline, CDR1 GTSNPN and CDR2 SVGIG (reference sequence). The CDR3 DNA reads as TGTGCCTGGAGCGCCGGGAGTGAAGCTTTCTTT. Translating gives CAWSAGSEAFF.

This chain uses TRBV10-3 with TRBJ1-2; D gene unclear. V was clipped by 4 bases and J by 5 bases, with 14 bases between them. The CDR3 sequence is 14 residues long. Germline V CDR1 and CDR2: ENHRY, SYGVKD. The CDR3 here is CAISVEVRKYGYTF. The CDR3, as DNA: TGTGCCATCAGTGTGGAGGTTCGGAAGTATGGCTACACCTTC.

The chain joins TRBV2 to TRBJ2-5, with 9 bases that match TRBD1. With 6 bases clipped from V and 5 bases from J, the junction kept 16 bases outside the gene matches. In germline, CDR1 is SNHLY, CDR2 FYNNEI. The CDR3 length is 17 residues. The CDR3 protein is CASRVIRGQGRWETQYF. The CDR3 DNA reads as TGTGCCAGCAGGGTGATTCGGGGACAGGGCCGTTGGGAGACCCAGTACTTC.

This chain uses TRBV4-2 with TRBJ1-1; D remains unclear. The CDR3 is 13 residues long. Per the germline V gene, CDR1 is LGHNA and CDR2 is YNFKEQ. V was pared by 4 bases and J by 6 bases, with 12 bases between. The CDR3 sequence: CASSRSKDSEAFF. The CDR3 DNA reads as TGTGCCAGCAGCCGATCCAAGGACTCTGAAGCTTTCTTT.

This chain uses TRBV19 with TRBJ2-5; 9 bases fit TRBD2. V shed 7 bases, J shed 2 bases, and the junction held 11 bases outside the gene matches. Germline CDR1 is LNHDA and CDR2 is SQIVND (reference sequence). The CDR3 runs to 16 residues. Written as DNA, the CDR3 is TGTGCCAGTACCCGCTCGGGGACTAGCAAGCAAGAGACCCAGTACTTC. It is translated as CASTRSGTSKQETQYF.

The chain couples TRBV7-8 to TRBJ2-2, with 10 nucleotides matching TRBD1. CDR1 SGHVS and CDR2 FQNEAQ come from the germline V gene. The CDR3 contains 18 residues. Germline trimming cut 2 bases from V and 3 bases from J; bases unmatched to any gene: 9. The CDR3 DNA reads TGTGCCAGCAGCTTAATAGTTGTGGGACAGGGGCACACCGGGGAGCTGTTTTTT. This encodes CASSLIVVGQGHTGELFF.